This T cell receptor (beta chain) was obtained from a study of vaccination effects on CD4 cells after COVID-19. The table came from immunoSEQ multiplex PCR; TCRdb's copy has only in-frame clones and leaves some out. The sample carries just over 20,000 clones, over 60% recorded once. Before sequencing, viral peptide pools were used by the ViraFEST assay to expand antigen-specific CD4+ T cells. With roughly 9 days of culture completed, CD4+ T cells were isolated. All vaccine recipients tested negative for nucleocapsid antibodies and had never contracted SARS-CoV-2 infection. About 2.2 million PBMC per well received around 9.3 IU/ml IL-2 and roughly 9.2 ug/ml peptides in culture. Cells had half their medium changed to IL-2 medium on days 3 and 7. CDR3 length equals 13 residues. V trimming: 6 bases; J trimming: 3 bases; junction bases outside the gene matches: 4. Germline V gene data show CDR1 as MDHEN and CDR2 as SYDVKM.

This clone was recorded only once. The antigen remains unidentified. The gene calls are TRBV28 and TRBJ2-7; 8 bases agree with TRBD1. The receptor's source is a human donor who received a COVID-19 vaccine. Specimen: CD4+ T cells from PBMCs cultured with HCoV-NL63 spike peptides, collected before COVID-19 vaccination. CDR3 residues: CASSRTGRYEQYF. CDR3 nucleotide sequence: TGTGCCAGCAGCCGGACAGGGCGCTACGAGCAGTACTTC. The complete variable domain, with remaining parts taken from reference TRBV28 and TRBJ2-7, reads DVKVTQSSRYLVKRTGEKVFLECVQDMDHENMFWYRQDPGLGLRLIYFSYDVKMKEKGDIPEGYSVSREKKERFSLILESASTNQTSMYLCASSRTGRYEQYFGPGTRLTVT.